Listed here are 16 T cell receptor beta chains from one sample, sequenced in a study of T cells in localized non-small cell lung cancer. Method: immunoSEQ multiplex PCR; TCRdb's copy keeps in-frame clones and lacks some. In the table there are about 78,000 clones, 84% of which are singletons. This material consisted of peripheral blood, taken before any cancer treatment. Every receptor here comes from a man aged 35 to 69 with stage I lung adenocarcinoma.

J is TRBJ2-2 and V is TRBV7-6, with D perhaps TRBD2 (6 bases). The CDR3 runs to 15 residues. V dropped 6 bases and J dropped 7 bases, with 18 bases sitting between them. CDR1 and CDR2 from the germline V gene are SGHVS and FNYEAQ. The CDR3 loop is CASRSRGGIVGELFF. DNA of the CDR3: TGTGCCAGCAGATCAAGGGGCGGGATTGTCGGGGAGCTGTTTTTT.

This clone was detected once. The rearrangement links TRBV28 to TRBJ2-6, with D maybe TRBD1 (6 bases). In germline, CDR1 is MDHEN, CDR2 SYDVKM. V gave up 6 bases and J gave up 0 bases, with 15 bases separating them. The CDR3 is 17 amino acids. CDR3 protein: CASSQGSYPSGANVLTF. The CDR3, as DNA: TGTGCCAGCAGCCAGGGGTCCTATCCCTCTGGGGCCAACGTCCTGACTTTC.

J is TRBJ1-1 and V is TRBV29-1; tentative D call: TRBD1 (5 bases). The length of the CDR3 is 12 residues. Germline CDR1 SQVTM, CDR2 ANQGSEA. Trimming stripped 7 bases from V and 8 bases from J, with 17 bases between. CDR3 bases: TGCAGCGGGGGCGAGTGGCGGTCCGAAGCTTTCTTT. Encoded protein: CSGGEWRSEAFF.

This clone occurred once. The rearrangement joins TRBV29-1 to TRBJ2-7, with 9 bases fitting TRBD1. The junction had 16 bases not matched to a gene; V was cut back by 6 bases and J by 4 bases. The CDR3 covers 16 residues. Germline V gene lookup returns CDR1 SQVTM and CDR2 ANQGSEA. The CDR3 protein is CSVSSGRQGDFYEQYF. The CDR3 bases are TGCAGCGTCTCTTCTGGGAGACAGGGGGATTTTTACGAGCAGTACTTC.

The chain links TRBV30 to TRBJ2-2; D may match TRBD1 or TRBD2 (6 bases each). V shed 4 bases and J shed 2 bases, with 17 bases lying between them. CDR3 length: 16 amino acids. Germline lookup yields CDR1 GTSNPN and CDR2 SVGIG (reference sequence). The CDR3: CAWNGGQGPNTGELFF. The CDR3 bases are TGTGCCTGGAATGGGGGGCAGGGGCCTAACACCGGGGAGCTGTTTTTT.

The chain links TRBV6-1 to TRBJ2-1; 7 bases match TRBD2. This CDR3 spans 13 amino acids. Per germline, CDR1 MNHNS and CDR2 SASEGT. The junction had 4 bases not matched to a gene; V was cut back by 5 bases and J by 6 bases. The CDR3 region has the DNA TGTGCCAGCAGTTGGGACTATCCCAATGAGCAGTTCTTC. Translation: CASSWDYPNEQFF.

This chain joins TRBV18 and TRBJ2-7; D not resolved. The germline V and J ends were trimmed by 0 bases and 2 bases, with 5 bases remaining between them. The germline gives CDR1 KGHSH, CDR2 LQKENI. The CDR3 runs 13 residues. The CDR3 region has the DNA TGTGCCAGCTCACCACCCGAGCCCTACGAGCAGTACTTC. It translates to CASSPPEPYEQYF.

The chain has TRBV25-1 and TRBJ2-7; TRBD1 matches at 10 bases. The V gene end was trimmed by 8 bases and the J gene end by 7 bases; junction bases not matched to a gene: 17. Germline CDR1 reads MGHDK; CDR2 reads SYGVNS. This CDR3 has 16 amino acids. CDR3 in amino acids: CASATHTGTGASEQYF. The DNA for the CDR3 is TGTGCCAGCGCTACCCATACCGGGACAGGGGCCTCTGAGCAGTACTTC.

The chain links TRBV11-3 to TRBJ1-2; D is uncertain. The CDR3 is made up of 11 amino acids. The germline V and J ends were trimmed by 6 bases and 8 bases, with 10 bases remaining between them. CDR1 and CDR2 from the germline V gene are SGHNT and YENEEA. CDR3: CASRFLGGYTF. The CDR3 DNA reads TGTGCCAGCAGGTTTTTGGGAGGCTACACCTTC.

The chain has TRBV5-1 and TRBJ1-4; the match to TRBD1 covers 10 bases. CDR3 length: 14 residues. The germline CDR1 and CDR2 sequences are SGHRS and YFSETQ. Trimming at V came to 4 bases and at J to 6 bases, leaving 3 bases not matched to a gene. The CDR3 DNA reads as TGCGCCAGCAGCAGCGGGACAGGGGATGAAAAACTGTTTTTT. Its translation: CASSSGTGDEKLFF. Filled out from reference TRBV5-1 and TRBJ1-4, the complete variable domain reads KAGVTQTPRYLIKTRGQQVTLSCSPISGHRSVSWYQQTPGQGLQFLFEYFSETQRNKGNFPGRFSGRQFSNSRSEMNVSTLELGDSALYLCASSSGTGDEKLFFGSGTQLSVL.

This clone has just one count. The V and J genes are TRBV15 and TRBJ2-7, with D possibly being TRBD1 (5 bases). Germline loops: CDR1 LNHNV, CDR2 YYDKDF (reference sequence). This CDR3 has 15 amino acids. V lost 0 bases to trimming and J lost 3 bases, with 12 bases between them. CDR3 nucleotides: TGTGCCACCAGCAGAGAAAGGGGTCCCCTCTACGAGCAGTACTTC. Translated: CATSRERGPLYEQYF.

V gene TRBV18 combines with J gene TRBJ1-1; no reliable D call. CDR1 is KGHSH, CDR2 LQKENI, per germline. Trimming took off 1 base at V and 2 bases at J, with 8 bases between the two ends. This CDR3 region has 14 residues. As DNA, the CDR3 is TGTGCCAGCTCACCACAGGCGGCCAACACTGAAGCTTTCTTT. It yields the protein CASSPQAANTEAFF.

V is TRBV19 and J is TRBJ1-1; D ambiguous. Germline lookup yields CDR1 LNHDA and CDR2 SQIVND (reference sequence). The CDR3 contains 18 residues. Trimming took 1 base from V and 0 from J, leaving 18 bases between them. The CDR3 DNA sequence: TGTGCCAGTAGTATAGGGTCTAGCCGAGCGAACATGAACACTGAAGCTTTCTTT. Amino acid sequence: CASSIGSSRANMNTEAFF.

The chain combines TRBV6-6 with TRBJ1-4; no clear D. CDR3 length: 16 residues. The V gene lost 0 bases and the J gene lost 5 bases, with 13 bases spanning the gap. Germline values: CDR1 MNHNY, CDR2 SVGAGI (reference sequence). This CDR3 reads CASSYSGLRMNEKLFF. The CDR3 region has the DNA TGTGCCAGCAGTTACTCGGGTCTTCGGATGAATGAAAAACTGTTTTTT.

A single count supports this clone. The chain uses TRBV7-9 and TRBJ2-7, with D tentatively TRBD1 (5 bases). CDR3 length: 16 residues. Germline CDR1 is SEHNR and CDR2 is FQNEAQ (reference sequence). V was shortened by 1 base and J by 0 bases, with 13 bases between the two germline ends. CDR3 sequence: CASSLVRQGSSYEQYF. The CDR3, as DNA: TGTGCCAGCAGCTTAGTAAGGCAGGGAAGCTCCTACGAGCAGTACTTC. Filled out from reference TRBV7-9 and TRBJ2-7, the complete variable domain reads DTGVSQNPRHKITKRGQNVTFRCDPISEHNRLYWYRQTLGQGPEFLTYFQNEAQLEKSRLLSDRFSAERPKGSFSTLEIQRTEQGDSAMYLCASSLVRQGSSYEQYFGPGTRLTVT.

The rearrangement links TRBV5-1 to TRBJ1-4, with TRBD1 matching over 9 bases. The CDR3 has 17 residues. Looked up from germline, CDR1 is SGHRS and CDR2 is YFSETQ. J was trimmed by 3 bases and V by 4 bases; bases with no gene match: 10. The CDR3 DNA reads TGCGCCAGCAGCCAGGTGGGGACAGGGAAGGCTAATGAAAAACTGTTTTTT. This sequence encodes CASSQVGTGKANEKLFF.